This T cell receptor beta chain was captured by sequencing in a study of Graves' ophthalmopathy and Graves' hyperthyroidism. This clonotype came up a few times. Using RNA transcripts, the TCR beta CDR3 regions were amplified. The authors performed first-round RT-PCR with HTBI primers and then a second-round multiplex PCR. TCRdb independently ran MiXCR on the multiplex PCR reads; one entry per CDR3 protein. The sample has around 1.1 million distinct CDR3 sequences, 35% to 40% seen once. Germline V gene sequence: CDR1 SQVTM, CDR2 ANQGSEA. Trimming pared 0 bases from V and 6 bases from J, leaving 8 bases between. The CDR3 extends over 12 amino acids.

The specimen sequenced was peripheral blood or thyroid tissue (not recorded which). This chain joins TRBV29-1 and TRBJ1-1; D unclear. The TCR originated in an adult man with Graves' hyperthyroidism. CDR3 bases: TGCAGCGTTGAAGAGGTAGGGTCTGAAGCTTTCTTT. The encoded protein is CSVEEVGSEAFF.